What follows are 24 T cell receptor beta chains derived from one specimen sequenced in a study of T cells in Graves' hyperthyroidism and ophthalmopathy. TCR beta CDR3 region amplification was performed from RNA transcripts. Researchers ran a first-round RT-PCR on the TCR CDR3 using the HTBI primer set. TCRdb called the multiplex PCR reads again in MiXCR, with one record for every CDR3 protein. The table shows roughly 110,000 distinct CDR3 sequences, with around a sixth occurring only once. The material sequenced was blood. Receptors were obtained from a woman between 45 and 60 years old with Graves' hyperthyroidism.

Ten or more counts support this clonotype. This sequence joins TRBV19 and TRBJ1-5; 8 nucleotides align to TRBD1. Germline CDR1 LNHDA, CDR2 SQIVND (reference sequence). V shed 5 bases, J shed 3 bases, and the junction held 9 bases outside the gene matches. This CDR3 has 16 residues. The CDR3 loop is CASSPIDRGFNQPQHF. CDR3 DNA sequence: TGTGCCAGTAGTCCCATAGACAGGGGATTCAATCAGCCCCAGCATTTT.

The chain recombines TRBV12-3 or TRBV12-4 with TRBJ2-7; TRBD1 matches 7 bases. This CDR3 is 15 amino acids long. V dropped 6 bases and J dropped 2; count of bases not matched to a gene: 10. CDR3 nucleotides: TGTGCCAGCAGATTTTCGACAGGGATCCCCTACGAGCAGTACTTC. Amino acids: CASRFSTGIPYEQYF.

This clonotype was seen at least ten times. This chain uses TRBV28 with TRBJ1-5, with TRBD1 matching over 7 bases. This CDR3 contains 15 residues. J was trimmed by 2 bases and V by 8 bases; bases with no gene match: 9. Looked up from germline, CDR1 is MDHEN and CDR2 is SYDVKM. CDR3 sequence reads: CASGTRGPGNQPQHF. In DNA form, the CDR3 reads TGTGCCAGCGGTACTAGGGGGCCCGGCAATCAGCCCCAGCATTTT.

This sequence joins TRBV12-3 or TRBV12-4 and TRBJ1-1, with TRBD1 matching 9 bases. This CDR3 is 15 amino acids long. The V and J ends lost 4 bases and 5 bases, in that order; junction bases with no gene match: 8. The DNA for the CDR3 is TGTGCCAGCAGTTCTAAACAGGGGGCGAGAACTGAAGCTTTCTTT. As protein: CASSSKQGARTEAFF.

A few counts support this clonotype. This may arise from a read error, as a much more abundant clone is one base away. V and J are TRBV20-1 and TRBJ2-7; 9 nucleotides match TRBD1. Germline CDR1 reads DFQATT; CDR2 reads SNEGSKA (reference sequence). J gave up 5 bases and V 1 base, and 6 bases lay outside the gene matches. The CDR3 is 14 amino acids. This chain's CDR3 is CSARGQGDPNEQYV. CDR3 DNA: TGCAGTGCTAGAGGACAGGGGGATCCGAACGAGCAGTACGTC.

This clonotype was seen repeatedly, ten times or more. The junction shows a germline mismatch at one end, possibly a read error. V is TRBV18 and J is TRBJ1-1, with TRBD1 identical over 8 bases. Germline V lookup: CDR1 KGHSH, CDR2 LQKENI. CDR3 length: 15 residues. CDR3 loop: CASSPQGVAGTEAFF. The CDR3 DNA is TGTGCCAGCTCGCCACAGGGGGTAGCTGGCACTGAAGCTTTCTTT. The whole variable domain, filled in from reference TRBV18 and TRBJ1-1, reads NAGVMQNPRHLVRRRGQEARLRCSPMKGHSHVYWYRQLPEEGLKFMVYLQKENIIDESGMPKERFSAEFPKEGPSILRIQQVVRGDSAAYFCASSPQGVAGTEAFFGQGTRLTVV.

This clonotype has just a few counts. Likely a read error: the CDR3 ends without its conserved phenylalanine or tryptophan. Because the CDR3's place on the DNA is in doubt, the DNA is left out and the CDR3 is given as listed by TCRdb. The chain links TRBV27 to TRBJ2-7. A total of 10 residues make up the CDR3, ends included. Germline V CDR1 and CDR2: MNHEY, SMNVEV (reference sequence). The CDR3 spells CASTPRSKGS.

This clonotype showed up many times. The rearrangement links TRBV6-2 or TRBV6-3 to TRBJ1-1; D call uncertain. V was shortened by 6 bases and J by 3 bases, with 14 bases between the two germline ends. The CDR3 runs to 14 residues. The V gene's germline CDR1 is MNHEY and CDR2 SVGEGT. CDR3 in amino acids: CASRDDMWDTEAFF. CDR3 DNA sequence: TGTGCCAGCAGGGACGACATGTGGGACACTGAAGCTTTCTTT.

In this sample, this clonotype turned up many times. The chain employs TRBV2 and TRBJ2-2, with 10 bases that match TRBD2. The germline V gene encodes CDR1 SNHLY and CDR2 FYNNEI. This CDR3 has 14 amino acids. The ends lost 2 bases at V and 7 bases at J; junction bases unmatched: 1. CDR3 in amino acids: CASSELAGDGELFF. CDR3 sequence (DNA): TGTGCCAGCAGTGAACTAGCGGGAGACGGGGAGCTGTTTTTT.

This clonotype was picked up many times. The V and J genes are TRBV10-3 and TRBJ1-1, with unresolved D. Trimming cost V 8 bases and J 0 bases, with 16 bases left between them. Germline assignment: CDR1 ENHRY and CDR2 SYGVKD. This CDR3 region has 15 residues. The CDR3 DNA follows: TGTGCCATCCGGGCGGTAGCCTCCATGAACACTGAAGCTTTCTTT. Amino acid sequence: CAIRAVASMNTEAFF.

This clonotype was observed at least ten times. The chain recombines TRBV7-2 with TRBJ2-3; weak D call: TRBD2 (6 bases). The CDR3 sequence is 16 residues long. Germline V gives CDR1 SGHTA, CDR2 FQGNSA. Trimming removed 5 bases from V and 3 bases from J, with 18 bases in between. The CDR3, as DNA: TGTGCCAGCAGCGCCCGACTAGGTTCGCGGACAGATACGCAGTATTTT. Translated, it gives CASSARLGSRTDTQYF.

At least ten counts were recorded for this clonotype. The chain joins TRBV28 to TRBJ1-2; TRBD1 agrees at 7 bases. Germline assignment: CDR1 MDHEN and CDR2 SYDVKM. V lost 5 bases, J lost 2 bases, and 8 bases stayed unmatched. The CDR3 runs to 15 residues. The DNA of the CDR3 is TGTGCCAGCAGTCCGGGGACAGCATCCAACTATGGCTACACCTTC. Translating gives CASSPGTASNYGYTF.

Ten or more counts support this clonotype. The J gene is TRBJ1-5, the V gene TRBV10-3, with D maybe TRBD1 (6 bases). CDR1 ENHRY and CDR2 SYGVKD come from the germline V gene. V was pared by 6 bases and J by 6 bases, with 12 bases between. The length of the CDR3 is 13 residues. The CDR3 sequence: CAISSGDRQPQHF. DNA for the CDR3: TGTGCCATCAGCTCAGGGGACCGTCAGCCCCAGCATTTT.

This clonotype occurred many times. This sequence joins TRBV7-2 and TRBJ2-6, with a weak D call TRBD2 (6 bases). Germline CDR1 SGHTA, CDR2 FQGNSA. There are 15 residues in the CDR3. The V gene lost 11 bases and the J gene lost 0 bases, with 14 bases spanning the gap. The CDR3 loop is CASGRTPSGANVLTF. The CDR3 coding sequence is TGTGCCTCCGGGAGAACTCCCTCTGGGGCCAACGTCCTGACTTTC.

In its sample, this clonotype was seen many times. CDR3 coding DNA: TGTGCCAGCAGTAAGTGGACAGTCTATGGCTACACCTTC. Amino acids: CASSKWTVYGYTF. This rearrangement joins TRBV12-3 or TRBV12-4 to TRBJ1-2; TRBD1 is a possible D gene (6 bases). CDR3 length: 13 residues. V was cut by 5 bases and J by 4 bases, with 11 bases left in between.

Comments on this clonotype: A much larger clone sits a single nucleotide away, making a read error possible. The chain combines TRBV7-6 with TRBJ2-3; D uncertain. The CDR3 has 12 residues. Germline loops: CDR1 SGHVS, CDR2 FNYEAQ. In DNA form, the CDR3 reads TGTACCAGCACCCTTCTCGAACATACGCAGTATTTT. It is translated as CTSTLLEHTQYF. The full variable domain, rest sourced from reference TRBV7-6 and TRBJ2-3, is GAGVSQSPRYKVTKRGQDVALRCDPISGHVSLYWYRQALGQGPEFLTYFNYEAQQDKSGLPNDRFSAERPEGSISTLTIQRTEQRDSAMYRCTSTLLEHTQYFGPGTRLTVL.

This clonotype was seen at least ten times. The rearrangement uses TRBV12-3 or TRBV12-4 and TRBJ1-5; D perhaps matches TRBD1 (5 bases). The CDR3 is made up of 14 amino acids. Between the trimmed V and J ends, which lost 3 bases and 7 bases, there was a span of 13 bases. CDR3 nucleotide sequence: TGTGCCAGCAGTTTGAAGCAGGGAGGGCAGCCCCAGCATTTT. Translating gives CASSLKQGGQPQHF.

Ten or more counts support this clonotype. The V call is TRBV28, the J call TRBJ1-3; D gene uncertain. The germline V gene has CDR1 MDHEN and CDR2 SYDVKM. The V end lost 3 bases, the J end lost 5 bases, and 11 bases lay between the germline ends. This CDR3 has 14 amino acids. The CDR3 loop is CASSFRTERNTIYF. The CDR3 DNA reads TGTGCCAGCAGTTTCCGGACGGAAAGAAACACCATATATTTT. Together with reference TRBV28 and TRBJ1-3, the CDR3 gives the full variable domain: DVKVTQSSRYLVKRTGEKVFLECVQDMDHENMFWYRQDPGLGLRLIYFSYDVKMKEKGDIPEGYSVSREKKERFSLILESASTNQTSMYLCASSFRTERNTIYFGEGSWLTVV.

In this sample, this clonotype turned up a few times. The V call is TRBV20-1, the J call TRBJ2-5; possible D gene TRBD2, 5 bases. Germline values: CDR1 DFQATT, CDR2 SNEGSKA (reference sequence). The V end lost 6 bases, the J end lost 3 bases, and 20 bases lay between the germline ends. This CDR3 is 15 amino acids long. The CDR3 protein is CSASGDLREEETQYF. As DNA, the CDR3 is TGCAGTGCCAGCGGAGACTTACGAGAGGAAGAGACCCAGTACTTC.

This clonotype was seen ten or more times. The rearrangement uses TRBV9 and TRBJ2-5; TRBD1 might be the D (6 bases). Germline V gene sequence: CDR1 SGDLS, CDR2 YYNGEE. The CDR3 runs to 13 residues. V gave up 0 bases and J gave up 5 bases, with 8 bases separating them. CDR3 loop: CASSVATGETQYF. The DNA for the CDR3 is TGTGCCAGCAGCGTAGCTACAGGGGAGACCCAGTACTTC.

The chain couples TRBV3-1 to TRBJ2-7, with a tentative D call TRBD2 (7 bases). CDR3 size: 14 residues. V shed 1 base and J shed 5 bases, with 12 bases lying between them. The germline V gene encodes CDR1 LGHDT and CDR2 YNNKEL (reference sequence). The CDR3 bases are TGTGCCAGCAGCCAAGCGAGGGGGGGGCACGAGCAGTACTTC. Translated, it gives CASSQARGGHEQYF.

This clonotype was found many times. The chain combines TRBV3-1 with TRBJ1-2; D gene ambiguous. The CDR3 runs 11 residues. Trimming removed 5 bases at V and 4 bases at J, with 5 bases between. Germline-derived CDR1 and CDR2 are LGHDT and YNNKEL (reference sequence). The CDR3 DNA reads TGTGCCAGCAGCACAATCTATGGCTACACCTTC. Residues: CASSTIYGYTF.

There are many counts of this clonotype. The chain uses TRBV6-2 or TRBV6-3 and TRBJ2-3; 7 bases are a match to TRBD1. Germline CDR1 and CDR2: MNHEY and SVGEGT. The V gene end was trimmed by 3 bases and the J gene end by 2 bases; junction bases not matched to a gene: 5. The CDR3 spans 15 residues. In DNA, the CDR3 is TGTGCCAGCAGTTATAGGGGACAGCCCACAGATACGCAGTATTTT. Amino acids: CASSYRGQPTDTQYF.

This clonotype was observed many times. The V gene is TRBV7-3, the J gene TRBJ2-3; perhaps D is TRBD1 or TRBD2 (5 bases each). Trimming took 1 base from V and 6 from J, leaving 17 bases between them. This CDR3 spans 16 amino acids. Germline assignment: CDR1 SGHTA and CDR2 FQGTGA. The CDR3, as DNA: TGTGCCAGCAGCTTAAACTCCAGGGCTACGGGGGATACGCAGTATTTT. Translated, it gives CASSLNSRATGDTQYF.